The clone carrying this T cell receptor beta chain was counted between two and nine times. Its antigen remains unknown. Germline CDR1 is SGDLS and CDR2 is YYNGEE. Trimming cost V 0 bases and J 0 bases; bases outside gene matches: 6. There are 17 residues in the CDR3. Profiled with immunoSEQ multiplex PCR; TCRdb holds only in-frame clones, not every one. In the table there are roughly 150,000 clones, more than 75% of which are singletons. This record belongs to a study of cytomegalovirus exposure and HLA in healthy donors. General observations from the study: There were 160 or so TCR beta chains listed as cytomegalovirus-associated. Both high specificity and high sensitivity reportedly marked the classifier's diagnosis of cytomegalovirus status. Most TCR sequences were uncommon, yet certain public TCRs appeared in many donors.

The chain is built from TRBV9 and TRBJ2-3; 8 nucleotides match TRBD2. This clonotype originated in a man aged 18 to 29 in good health and CMV-seropositive. The sample was PBMCs. CDR3 coding DNA: TGTGCCAGCAGCGTAGCCAAAACTAGCGGTAGCACAGATACGCAGTATTTT. This translates into CASSVAKTSGSTDTQYF. Using reference TRBV9 and TRBJ2-3 for the parts outside the CDR3, the full variable domain is DSGVTQTPKHLITATGQRVTLRCSPRSGDLSVYWYQQSLDQGLQFLIQYYNGEERAKGNILERFSAQQFPDLHSELNLSSLELGDSALYFCASSVAKTSGSTDTQYFGPGTRLTVL.